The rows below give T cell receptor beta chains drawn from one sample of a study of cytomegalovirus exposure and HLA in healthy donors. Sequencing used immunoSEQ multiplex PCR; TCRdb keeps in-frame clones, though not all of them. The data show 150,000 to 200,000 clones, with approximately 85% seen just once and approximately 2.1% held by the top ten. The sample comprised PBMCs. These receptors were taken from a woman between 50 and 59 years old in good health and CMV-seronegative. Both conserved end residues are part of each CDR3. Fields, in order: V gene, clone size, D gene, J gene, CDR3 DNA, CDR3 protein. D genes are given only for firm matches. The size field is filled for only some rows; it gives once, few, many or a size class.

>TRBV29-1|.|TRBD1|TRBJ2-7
TGCAGCGTTCCAGGGACAGGCTACGAGCAGTACTTC
CSVPGTGYEQYF
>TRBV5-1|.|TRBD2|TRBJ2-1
TGCGCCAGCCGAGGGGGGACTAGCGGGAATGAGCAGTTCTTC
CASRGGTSGNEQFF
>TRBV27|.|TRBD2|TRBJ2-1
TGTGCCAGCAGCCCCGGGACTAGCCCAATCTATGAGCAGTTCTTC
CASSPGTSPIYEQFF
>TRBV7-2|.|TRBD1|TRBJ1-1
TGTGCCAGCAGGGACGGTGGACAGGGTGGTACTGAAGCTTTCTTT
CASRDGGQGGTEAFF
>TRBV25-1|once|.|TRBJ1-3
TGTGCCAGCAGAATTACCGGGGGGGGCTCTGGAAACACCATATATTTT
CASRITGGGSGNTIYF
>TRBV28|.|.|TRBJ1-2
TGTGCCAGCAGTTCACATGACAGAAACTATGGCTACACCTTC
CASSSHDRNYGYTF
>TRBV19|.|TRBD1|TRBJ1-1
TGTGCCAGTGTCTCAAGACAGGGGGAGAACACTGAAGCTTTCTTT
CASVSRQGENTEAFF
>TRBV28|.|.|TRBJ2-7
TGTGCCAGCAGTCCGGGGTTCGCCTACGAGCAGTACTTC
CASSPGFAYEQYF
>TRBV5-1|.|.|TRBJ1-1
TGCGCCAGCAGCTTTCAGGGGACCCTGAAGAACACTGAAGCTTTCTTT
CASSFQGTLKNTEAFF
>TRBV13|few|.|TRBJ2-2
TGTGCCAGCAGCTCCCGGGACTCCCGACGCGGGGAGCTGTTTTTT
CASSSRDSRRGELFF
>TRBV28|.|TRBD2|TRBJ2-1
TGTGCCAGCAGTCGGACTAGCGGGGGATCCTACAATGAGCAGTTCTTC
CASSRTSGGSYNEQFF
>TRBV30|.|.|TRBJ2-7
TGTGCCTGGAGTGCTAGCGACGAGCAGTACTTC
CAWSASDEQYF
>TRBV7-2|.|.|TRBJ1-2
TGTGCCAGCAGCTTAGGACCTACAGACTATGGCTACACCTTC
CASSLGPTDYGYTF
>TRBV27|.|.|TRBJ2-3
TGTGCCAGCAGTTTAAAAATCCCCTTTGGCACAGATACGCAGTATTTT
CASSLKIPFGTDTQYF
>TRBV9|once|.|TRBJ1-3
TGTGCCAGCAGCGTAGGTACAGGGAGCTCTGGAAACACCATATATTTT
CASSVGTGSSGNTIYF
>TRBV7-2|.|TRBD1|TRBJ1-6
TGTGCCAGCAGCTCCCGGACAGGGGTCAATTCACCCCTCCACTTT
CASSSRTGVNSPLHF
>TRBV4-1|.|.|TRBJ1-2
TGCGCCAGCAGCCAACGTGGGGGGGAATACTATGGCTACACCTTC
CASSQRGGEYYGYTF
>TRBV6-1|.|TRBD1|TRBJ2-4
TGTGCCAGCAGTCGACAGGGGGCAAACCCGAACATTCAGTACTTC
CASSRQGANPNIQYF
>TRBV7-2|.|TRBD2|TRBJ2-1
TGTGCCAGCAGCCACCGGGGGACTAGCGGGATGAATGAGCAGTTCTTC
CASSHRGTSGMNEQFF
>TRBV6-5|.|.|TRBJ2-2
TGTGCCAGCAGTCTAGACAGGAGGAACACCGGGGAGCTGTTTTTT
CASSLDRRNTGELFF
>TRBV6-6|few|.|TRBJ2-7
TGTGCCAGCAGTTACGGTGGTAGCTCTGGATCGTGGGAGCAGTACTTC
CASSYGGSSGSWEQYF
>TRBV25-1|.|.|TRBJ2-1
TGTGCCAGCAGTGAATATACAGCTGATACTGAGCAGTTCTTC
CASSEYTADTEQFF
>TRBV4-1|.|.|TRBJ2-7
TGCGCCAGCAGCCAAGGCTCGGGGGAACTTGCCTACGAGCAGTACTTC
CASSQGSGELAYEQYF
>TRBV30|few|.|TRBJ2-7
TGTGCCTGGAGTGTAACGGCAGGGTCCTACGAGCAGTACTTC
CAWSVTAGSYEQYF
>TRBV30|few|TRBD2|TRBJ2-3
TGTGCCTGGAGTGCGTCTAGCGGGTTCACAGATACGCAGTATTTT
CAWSASSGFTDTQYF
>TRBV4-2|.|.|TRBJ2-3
TGTGCCAGCAGCCATGGCGACTTTGAAGATACGCAGTATTTT
CASSHGDFEDTQYF
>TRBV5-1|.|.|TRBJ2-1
TGCGCCACACAAGATTTCGCCGGGGCTAGCGTAAATGAGCAGTTCTTC
CATQDFAGASVNEQFF
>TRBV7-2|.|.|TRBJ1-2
TGTGCCAGCAGCTTAGCGAGAGTCGGCAGGTACTATGGCTACACCTTC
CASSLARVGRYYGYTF
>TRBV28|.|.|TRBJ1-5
TGTGCCAGCAGTTTAGGCGGTCAGCCCCAGCATTTT
CASSLGGQPQHF
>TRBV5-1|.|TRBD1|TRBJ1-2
TGCGCCAGCAGCTACTCCCCAGGGGGCGAGTGTGGCTACACCTTC
CASSYSPGGECGYTF
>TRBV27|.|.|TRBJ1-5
TGTGCCAGCAGTCGACAGGCCCTGGGCAATCAGCCCCAGCATTTT
CASSRQALGNQPQHF
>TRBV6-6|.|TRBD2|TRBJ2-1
TGTGCCAGCAGTTCAGGACTAGCGGGAGATAATGAGCAGTTCTTC
CASSSGLAGDNEQFF
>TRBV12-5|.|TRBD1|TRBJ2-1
TGTGCTAGTGGTTTACAGGGGACGGCGGACTCCTACAATGAGCAGTTCTTC
CASGLQGTADSYNEQFF